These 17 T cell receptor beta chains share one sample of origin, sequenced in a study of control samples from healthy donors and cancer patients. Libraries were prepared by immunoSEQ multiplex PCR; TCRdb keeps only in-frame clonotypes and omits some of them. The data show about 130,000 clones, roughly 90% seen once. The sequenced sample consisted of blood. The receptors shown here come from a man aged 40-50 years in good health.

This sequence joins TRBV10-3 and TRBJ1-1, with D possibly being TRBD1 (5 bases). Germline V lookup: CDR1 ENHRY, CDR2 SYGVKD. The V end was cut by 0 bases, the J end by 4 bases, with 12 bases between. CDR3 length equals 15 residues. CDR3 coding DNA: TGTGCCATCAGTGAGTCTTGGCAGGGAGGCACTGAAGCTTTCTTT. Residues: CAISESWQGGTEAFF.

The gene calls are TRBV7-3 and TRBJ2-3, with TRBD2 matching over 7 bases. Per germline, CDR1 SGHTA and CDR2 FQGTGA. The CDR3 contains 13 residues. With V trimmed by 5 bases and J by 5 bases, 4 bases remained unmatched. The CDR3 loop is CASSIGRGDTQYF. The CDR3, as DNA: TGTGCCAGCAGCATAGGGAGGGGAGATACGCAGTATTTT. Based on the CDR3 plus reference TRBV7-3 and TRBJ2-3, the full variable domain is GAGVSQTPSNKVTEKGKYVELRCDPISGHTALYWYRQSLGQGPEFLIYFQGTGAADDSGLPNDRFFAVRPEGSVSTLKIQRTERGDSAVYLCASSIGRGDTQYFGPGTRLTVL.

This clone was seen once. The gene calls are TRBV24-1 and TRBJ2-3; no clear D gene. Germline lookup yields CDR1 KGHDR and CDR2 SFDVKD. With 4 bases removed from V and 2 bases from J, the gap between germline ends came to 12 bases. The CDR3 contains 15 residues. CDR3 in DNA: TGTGCCACCAGTGACCTCGTTGAAAACACAGATACGCAGTATTTT. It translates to CATSDLVENTDTQYF.

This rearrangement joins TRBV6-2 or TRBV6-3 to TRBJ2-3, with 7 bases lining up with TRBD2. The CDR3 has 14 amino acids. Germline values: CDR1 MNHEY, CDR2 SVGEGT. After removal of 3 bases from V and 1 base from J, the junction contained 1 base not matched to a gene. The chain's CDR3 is CASSYAGGTDTQYF. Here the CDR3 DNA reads TGTGCCAGCAGTTATGCGGGGGGCACAGATACGCAGTATTTT.

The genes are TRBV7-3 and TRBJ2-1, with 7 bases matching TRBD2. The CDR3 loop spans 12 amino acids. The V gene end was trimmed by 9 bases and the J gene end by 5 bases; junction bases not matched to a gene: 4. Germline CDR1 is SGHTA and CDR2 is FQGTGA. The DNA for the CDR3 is TGTGCCAGTGGCGGGGGAGACAATGAGCAGTTCTTC. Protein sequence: CASGGGDNEQFF.

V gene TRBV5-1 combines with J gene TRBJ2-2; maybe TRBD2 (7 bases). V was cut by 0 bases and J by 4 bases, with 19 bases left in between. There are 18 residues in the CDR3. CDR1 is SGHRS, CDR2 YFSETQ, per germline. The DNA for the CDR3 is TGCGCCAGCAGCTTGGACCCTAAAATAGGGGGGGCCACCGGGGAGCTGTTTTTT. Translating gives CASSLDPKIGGATGELFF.

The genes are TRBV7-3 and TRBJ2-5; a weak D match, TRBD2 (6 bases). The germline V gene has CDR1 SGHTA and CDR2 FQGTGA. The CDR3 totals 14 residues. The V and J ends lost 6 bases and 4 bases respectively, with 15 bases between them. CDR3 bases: TGTGCCAGCAGTCCCGGGGGACTCTCAGAGACCCAGTACTTC. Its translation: CASSPGGLSETQYF.

The CDR3 bases are TGTGCCAGCAGCAGCCGGCGGGACAGAACTAACTATGGCTACACCTTC. This translates into CASSSRRDRTNYGYTF. The chain combines TRBV9 with TRBJ1-2; 7 positions agree with TRBD1. Germline CDR1 and CDR2: SGDLS and YYNGEE. The CDR3 length is 16 residues. The junction had 9 bases not matched to a gene; V was cut back by 4 bases and J by 0 bases. The full variable domain, rest sourced from reference TRBV9 and TRBJ1-2, is DSGVTQTPKHLITATGQRVTLRCSPRSGDLSVYWYQQSLDQGLQFLIQYYNGEERAKGNILERFSAQQFPDLHSELNLSSLELGDSALYFCASSSRRDRTNYGYTFGSGTRLTVV.

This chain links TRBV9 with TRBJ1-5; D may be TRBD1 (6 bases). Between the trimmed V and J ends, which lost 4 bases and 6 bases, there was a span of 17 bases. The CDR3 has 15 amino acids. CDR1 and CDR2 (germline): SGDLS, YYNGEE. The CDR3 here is CASSTGGGIGQPQHF. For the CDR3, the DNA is TGTGCCAGCAGCACCGGGGGGGGCATTGGTCAGCCCCAGCATTTT.

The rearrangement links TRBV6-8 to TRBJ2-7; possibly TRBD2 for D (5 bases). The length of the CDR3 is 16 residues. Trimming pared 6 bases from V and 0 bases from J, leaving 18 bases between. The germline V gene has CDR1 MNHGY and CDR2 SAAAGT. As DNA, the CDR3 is TGTGCCAGCAGCTATAAGCCCAGGACTGGCTCCTACGAGCAGTACTTC. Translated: CASSYKPRTGSYEQYF.

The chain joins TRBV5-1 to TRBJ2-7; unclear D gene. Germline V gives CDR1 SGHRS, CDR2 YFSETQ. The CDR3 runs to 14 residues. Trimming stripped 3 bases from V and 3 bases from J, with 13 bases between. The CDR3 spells CASSSPVGYYEQYF. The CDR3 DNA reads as TGCGCCAGCAGCTCCCCGGTAGGGTACTACGAGCAGTACTTC.

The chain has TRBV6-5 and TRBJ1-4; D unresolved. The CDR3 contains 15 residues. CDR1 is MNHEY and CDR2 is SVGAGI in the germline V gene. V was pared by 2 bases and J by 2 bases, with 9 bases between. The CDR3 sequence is CASSYLGATNEKLFF. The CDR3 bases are TGTGCCAGCAGTTACCTGGGAGCCACTAATGAAAAACTGTTTTTT.

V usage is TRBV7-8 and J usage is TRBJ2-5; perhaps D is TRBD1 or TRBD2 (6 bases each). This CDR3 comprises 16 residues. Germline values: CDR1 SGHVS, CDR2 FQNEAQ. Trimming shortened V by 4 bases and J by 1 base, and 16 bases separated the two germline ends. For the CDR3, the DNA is TGTGCCAGCAGCTCATCATCCGGGGGCCGCCAAGAGACCCAGTACTTC. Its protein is CASSSSSGGRQETQYF.

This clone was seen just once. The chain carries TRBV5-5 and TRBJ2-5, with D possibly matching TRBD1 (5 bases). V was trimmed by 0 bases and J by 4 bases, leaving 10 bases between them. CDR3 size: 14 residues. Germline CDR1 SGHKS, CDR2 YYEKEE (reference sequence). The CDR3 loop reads CASSLERTRETQYF. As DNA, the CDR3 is TGTGCCAGCAGCTTGGAACGGACAAGAGAGACCCAGTACTTC.

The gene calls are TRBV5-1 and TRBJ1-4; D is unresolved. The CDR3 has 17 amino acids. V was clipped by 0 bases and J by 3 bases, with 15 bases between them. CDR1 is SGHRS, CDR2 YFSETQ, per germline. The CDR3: CASSLAGPPGANEKLFF. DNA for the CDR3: TGCGCCAGCAGCTTGGCGGGCCCCCCGGGAGCTAATGAAAAACTGTTTTTT.

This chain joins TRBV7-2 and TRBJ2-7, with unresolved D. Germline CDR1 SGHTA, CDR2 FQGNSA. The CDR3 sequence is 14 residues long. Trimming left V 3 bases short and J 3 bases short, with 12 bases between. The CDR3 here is CASSFDWVLYEQYF. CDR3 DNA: TGTGCCAGCAGCTTTGATTGGGTCCTCTACGAGCAGTACTTC.

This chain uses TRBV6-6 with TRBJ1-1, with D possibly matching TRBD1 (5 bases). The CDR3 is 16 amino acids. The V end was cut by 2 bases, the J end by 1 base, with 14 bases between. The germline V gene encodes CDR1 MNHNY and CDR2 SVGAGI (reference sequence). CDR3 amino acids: CASSYGGRAANTEAFF. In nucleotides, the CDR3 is TGTGCCAGCAGTTACGGGGGACGGGCAGCGAACACTGAAGCTTTCTTT.